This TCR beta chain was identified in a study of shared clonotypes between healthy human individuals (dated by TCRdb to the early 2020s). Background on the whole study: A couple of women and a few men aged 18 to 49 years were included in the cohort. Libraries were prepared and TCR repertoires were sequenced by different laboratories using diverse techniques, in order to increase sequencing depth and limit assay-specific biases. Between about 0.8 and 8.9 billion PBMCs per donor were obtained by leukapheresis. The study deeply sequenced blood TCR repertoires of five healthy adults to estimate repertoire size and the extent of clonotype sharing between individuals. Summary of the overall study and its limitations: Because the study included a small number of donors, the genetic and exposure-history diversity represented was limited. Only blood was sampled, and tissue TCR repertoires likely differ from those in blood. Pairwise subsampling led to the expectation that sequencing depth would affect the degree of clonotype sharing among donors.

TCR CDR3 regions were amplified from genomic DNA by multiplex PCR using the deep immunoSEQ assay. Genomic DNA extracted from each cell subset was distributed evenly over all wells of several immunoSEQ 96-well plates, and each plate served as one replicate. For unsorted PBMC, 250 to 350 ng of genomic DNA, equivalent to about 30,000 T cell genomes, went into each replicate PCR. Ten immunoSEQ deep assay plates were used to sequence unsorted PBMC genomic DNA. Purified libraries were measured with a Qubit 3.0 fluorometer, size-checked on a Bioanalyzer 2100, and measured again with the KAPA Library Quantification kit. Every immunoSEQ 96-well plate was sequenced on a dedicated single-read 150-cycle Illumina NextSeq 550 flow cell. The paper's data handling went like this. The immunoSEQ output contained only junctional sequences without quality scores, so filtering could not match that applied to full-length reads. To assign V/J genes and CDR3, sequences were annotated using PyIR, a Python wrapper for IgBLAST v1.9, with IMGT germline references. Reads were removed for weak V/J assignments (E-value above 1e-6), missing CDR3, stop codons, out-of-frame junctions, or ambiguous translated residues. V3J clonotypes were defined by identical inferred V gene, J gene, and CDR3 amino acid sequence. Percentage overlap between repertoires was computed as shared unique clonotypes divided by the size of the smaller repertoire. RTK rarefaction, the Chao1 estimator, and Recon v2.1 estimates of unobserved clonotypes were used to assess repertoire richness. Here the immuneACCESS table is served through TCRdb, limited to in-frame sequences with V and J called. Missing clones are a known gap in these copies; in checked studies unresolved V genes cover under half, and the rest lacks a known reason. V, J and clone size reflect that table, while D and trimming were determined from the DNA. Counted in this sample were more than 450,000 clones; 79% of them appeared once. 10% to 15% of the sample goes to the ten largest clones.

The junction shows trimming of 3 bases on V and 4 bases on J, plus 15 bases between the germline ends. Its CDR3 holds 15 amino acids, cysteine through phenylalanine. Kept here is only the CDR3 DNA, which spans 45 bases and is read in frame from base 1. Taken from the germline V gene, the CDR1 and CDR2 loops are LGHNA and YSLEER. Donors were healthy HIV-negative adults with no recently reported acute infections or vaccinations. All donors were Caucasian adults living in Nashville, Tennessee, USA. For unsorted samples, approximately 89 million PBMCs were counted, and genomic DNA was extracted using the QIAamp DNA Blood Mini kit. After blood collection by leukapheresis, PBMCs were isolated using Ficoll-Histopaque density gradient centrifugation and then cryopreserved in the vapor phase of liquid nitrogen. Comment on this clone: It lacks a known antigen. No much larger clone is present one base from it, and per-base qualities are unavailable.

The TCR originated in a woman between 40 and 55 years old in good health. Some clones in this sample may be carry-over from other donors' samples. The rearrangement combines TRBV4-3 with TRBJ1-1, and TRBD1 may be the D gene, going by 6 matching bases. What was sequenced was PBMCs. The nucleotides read TGCGCCAGCAGCCACGGGAGCGGGGGGGCCACTGAAGCTTTCTTT. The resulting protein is CASSHGSGGATEAFF.